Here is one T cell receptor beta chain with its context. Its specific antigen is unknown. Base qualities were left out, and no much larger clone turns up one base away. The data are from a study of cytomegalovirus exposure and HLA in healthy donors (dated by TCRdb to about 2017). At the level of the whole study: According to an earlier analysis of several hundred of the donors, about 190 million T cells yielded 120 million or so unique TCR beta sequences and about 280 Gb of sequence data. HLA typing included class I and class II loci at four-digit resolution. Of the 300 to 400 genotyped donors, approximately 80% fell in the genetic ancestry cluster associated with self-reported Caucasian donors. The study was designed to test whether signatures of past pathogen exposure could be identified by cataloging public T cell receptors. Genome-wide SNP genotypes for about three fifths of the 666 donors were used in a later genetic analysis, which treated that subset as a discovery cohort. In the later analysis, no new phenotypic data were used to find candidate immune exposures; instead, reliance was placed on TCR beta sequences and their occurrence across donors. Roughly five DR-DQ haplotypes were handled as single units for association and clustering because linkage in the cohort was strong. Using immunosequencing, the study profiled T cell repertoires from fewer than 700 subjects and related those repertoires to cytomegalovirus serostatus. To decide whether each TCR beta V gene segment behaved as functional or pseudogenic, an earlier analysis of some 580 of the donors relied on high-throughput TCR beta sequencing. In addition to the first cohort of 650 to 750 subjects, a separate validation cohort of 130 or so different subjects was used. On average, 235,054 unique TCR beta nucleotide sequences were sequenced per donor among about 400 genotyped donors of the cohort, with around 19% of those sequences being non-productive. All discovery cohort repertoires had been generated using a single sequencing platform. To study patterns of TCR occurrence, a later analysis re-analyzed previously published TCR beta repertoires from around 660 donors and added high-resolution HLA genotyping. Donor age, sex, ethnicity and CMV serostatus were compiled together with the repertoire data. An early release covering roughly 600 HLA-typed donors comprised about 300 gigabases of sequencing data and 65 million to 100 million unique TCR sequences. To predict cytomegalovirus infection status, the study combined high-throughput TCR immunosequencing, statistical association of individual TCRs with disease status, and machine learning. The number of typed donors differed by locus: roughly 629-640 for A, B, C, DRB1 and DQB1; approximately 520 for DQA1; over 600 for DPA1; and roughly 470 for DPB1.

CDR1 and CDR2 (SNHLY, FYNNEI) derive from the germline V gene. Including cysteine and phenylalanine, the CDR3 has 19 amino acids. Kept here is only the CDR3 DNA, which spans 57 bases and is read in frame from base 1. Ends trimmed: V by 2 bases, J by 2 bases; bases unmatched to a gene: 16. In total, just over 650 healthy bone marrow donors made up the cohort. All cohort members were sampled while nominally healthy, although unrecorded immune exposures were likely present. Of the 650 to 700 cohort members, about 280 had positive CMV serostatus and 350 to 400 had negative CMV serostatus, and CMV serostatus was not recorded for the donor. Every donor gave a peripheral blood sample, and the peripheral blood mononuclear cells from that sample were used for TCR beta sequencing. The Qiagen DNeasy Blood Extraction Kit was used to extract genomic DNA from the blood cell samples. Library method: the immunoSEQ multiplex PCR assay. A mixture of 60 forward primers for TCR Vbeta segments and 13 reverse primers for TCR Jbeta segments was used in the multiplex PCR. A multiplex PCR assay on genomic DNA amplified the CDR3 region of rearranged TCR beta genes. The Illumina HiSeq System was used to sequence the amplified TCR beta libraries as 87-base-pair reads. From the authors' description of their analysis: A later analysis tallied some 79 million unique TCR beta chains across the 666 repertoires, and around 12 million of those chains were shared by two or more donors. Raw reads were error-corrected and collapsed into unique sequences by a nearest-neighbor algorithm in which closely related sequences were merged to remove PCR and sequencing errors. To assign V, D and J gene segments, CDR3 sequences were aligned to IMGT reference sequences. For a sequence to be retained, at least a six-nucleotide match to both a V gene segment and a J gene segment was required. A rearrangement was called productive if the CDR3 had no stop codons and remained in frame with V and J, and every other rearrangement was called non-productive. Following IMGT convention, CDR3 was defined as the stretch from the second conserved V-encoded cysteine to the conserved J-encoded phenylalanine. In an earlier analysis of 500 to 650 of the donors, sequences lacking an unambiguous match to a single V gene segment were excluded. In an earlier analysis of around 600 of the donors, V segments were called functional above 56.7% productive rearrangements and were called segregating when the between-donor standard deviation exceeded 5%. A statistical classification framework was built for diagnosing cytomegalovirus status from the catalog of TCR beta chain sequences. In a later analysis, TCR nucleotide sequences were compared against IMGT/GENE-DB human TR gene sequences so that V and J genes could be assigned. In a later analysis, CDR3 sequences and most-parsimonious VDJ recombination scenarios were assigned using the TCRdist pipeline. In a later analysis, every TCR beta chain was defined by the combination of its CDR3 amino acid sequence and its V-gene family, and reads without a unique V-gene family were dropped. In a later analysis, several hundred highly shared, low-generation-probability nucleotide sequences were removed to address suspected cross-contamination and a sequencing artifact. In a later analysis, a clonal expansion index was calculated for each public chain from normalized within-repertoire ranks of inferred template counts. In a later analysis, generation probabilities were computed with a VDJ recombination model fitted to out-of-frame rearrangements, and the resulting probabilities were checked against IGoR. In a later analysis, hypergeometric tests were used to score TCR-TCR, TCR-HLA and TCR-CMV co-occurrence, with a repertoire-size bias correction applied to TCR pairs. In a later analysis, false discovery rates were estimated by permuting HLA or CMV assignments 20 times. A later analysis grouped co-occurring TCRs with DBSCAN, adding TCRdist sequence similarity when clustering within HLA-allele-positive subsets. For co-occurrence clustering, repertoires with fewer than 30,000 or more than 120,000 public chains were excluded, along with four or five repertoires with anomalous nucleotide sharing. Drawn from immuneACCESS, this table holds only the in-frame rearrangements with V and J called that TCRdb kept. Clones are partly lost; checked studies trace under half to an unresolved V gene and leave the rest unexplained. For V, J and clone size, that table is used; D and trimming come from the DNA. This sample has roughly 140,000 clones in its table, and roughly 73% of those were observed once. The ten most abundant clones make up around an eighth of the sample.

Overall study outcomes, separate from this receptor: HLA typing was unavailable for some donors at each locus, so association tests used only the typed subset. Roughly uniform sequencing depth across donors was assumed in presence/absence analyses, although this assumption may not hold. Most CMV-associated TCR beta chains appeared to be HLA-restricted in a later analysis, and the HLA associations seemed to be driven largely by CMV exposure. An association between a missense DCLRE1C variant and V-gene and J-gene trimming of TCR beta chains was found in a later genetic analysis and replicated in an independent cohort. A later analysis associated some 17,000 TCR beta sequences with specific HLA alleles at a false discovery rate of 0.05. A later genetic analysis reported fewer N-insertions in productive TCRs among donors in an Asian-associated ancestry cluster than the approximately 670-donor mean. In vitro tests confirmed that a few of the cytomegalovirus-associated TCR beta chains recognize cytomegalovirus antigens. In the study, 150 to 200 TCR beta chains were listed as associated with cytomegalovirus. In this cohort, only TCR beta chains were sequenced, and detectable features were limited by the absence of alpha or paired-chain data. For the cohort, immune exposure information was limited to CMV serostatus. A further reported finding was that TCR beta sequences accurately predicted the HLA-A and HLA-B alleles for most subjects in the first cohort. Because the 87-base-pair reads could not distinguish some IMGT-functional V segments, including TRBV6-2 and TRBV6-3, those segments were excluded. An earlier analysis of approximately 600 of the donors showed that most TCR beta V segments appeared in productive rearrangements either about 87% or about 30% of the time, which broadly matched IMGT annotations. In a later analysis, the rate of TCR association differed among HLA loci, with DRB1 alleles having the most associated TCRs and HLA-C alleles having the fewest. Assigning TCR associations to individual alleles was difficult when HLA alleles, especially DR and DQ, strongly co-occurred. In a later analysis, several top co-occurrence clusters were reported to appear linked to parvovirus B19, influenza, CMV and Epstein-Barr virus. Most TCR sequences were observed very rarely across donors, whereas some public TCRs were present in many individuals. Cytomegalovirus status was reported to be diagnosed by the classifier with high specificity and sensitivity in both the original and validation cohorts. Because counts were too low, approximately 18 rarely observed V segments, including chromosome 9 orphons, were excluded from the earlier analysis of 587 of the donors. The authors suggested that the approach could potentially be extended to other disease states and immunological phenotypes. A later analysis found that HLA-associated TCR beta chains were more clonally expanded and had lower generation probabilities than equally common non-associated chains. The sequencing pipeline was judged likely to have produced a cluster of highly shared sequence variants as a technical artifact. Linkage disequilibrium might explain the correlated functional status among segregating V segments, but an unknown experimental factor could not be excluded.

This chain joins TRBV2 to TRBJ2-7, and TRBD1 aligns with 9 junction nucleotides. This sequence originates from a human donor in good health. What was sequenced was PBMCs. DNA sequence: TGTGCCAGCAGTGAAATCCCGGGACAGGGCCTAGCGCCGGCCTACGAGCAGTACTTC. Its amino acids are CASSEIPGQGLAPAYEQYF.